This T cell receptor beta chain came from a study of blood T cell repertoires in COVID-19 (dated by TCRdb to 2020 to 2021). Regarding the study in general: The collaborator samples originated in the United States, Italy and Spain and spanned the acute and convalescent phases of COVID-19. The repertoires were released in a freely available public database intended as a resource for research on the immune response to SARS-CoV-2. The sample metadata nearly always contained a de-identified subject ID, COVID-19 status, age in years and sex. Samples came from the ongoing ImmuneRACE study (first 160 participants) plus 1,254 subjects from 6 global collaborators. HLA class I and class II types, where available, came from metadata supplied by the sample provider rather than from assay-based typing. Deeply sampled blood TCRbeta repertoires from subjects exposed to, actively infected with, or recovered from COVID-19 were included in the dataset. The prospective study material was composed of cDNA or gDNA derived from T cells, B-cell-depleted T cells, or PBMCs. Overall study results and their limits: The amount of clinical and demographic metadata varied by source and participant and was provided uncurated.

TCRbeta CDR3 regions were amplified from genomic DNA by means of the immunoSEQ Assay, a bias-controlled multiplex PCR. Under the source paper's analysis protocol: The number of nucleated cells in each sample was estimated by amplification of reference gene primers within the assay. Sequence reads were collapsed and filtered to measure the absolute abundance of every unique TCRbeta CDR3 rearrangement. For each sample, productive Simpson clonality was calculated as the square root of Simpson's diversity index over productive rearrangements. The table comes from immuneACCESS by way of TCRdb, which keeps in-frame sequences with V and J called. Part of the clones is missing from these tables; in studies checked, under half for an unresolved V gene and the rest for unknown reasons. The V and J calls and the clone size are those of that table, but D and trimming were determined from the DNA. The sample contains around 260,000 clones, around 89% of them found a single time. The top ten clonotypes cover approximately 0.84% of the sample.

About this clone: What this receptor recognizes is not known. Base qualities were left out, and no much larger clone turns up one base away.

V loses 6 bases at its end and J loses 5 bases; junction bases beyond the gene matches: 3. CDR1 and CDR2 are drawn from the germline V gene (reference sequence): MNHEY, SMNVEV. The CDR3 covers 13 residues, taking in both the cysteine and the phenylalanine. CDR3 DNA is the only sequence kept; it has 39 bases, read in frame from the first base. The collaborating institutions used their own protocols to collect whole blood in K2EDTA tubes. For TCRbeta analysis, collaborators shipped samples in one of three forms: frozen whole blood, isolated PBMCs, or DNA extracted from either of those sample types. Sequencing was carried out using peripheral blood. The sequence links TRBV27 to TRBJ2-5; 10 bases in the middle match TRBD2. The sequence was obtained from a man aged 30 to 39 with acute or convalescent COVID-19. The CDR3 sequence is CASRSSGRETQYF. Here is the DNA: TGTGCCAGCAGAAGTAGCGGGAGGGAGACCCAGTACTTC.